Listed here are 5 T cell receptor beta chains from one sample, sequenced in a study of T cell responses to AZD1222 COVID-19 vaccine. Using immunoSEQ multiplex PCR, the repertoire was profiled, and TCRdb retains in-frame clones only, with some absent. The sample gives some 150,000 clones, around 92% of which show up once; around 4.5% is in the top ten. Material: peripheral blood, obtained on day 0 of MenACWY control vaccination. These receptors were taken from an adult in good health.

The CDR3 sequence: CASSSQGLPYEQYF. The DNA for the CDR3 is TGTGCCAGCAGTTCTCAGGGGCTTCCCTACGAGCAGTACTTC. The genes are TRBV14 and TRBJ2-7; D may be TRBD1 (6 bases). V lost 6 bases, J lost 2 bases, and 14 bases lay in between. CDR1 and CDR2 from the germline V gene are SGHDN and FVKESK. This CDR3 is built from 14 residues.

The gene calls are TRBV11-2 and TRBJ1-3; D gene uncertain. The CDR3 is made up of 14 amino acids. Between the trimmed V and J ends, which lost 1 base and 7 bases, there was a span of 11 bases. Germline lookup yields CDR1 SGHAT and CDR2 FQNNGV. The CDR3 region has the DNA TGTGCCAGCAGCTTAGCCTCCGTTGGGAACACCATATATTTT. Its protein product is CASSLASVGNTIYF.

The chain uses TRBV9 and TRBJ2-2; 7 positions agree with TRBD1. The junction had 4 bases not matched to a gene; V was cut back by 4 bases and J by 4 bases. Germline CDR1 and CDR2: SGDLS and YYNGEE. The CDR3 consists of 14 residues. Here the CDR3 DNA reads TGTGCCAGCAGCCTGGACAGGAGCACCGGGGAGCTGTTTTTT. It encodes CASSLDRSTGELFF.

In nucleotides, the CDR3 is TGTGCCAGCAGCTTGTTGGCGGATCTATCCTACGAGCAGTACTTC. It is translated as CASSLLADLSYEQYF. The chain is built from TRBV5-6 and TRBJ2-7; D is undetermined. Between the trimmed V and J ends, which lost 1 base and 1 base, there was a span of 12 bases. The CDR3 is made up of 15 amino acids. In germline, CDR1 is SGHDT, CDR2 YYEEEE.

J is TRBJ2-7 and V is TRBV3-1 (or the pseudogene TRBV3-2), with TRBD2 matching 11 bases. V lost 0 bases to trimming and J lost 4 bases; unmatched junction nucleotides: 8. The CDR3 contains 17 residues. Germline V gene lookup returns CDR1 LGHDT and CDR2 YNNKEL (reference sequence). The CDR3 DNA is TGTGCCAGCAGCCAAGACCCTAGCGGGAGGTATCAGTACGAGCAGTACTTC. Protein: CASSQDPSGRYQYEQYF.